These 12 T cell receptor beta chains came from one sample sequenced in a study of control samples from healthy donors and cancer patients. Sequenced by immunoSEQ multiplex PCR; TCRdb stores in-frame clones only, minus some. The sample has 85,000 to 110,000 clones; around 89% are singletons. The specimen was PBMCs. All receptors derive from a man in his sixties with lung cancer.

The V gene is TRBV14, the J gene TRBJ1-2; D remains unclear. With 0 bases removed from V and 12 bases from J, the gap between germline ends came to 20 bases. The germline CDR1 and CDR2 sequences are SGHDN and FVKESK. The CDR3 runs 15 residues. In DNA, the CDR3 is TGTGCCAGCAGCCAAGAGGTCAGGCCCCAGGCTCGCGACACCTTC. Its translation is CASSQEVRPQARDTF. Together with reference TRBV14 and TRBJ1-2, the CDR3 gives the full variable domain: EAGVTQFPSHSVIEKGQTVTLRCDPISGHDNLYWYRRVMGKEIKFLLHFVKESKQDESGMPNNRFLAERTGGTYSTLKVQPAELEDSGVYFCASSQEVRPQARDTFGSGTRLTVV.

The chain links TRBV18 to TRBJ1-1; 8 bases line up with TRBD1. CDR3 length: 13 amino acids. Germline trimming cut 1 base from V and 7 bases from J; bases unmatched to any gene: 2. Per the germline V gene, CDR1 is KGHSH and CDR2 is LQKENI. The CDR3, as DNA: TGTGCCAGCTCACCACGACAGGGGATTGAAGCTTTCTTT. Translating it yields CASSPRQGIEAFF.

The chain recombines TRBV12-3 or TRBV12-4 with TRBJ1-2, with D possibly TRBD1 on 5 matching bases. Trimming cost V 1 base and J 8 bases, with 11 bases left between them. The CDR3 contains 13 residues. This CDR3 is CASSLVAGRGYTF. The CDR3 DNA is TGTGCCAGCAGTTTAGTGGCAGGGAGAGGCTACACCTTC.

The J gene is TRBJ2-7, the V gene TRBV10-3; D is unresolved. Trimming cost V 2 bases and J 4 bases, with 3 bases left between them. This CDR3 comprises 11 residues. Germline V CDR1 and CDR2: ENHRY, SYGVKD. The CDR3 loop reads CAISEIYEQYF. The CDR3 region has the DNA TGTGCCATCAGTGAGATATACGAGCAGTACTTC.

This chain links TRBV3-1 (or the pseudogene TRBV3-2) with TRBJ2-7, with D tentatively TRBD1 (5 bases). Trimming removed 8 bases at V and 0 bases at J, with 14 bases between. The CDR3 length is 14 residues. Germline V gene data show CDR1 as LGHDT and CDR2 as YNNKEL (reference sequence). In DNA, the CDR3 is TGTGCCAGCCGCTTGGACACCAACTCCTACGAGCAGTACTTC. This codes for CASRLDTNSYEQYF.

On this clone: No DNA is shown, since the ends of the CDR3 on it are uncertain; the CDR3 is the one TCRdb lists. The J gene is TRBJ1-1, the V gene TRBV30; TRBD1 was called by the table and not checked on the DNA. Germline V gene data show CDR1 as GTSNPN and CDR2 as SVGIG (reference sequence). The CDR3 adds up to 15 amino acids, both ends counted. This CDR3 is CACLPLWQKNTEAFF.

The gene calls are TRBV10-1 and TRBJ1-2; D is unclear. CDR3 length: 12 residues. V lost 2 bases and J lost 4, with 5 bases in between. Germline CDR1 is WNHNN and CDR2 is SYGVQD (reference sequence). For the CDR3, the DNA is TGCGCCAGCAGTGAGGTGGGCTATGGCTACACCTTC. It encodes CASSEVGYGYTF.

The rearrangement links TRBV4-1 to TRBJ2-1; possibly TRBD2 for D (6 bases). The CDR3 runs to 15 residues. The germline V gene has CDR1 MGHRA and CDR2 YSYEKL. Deletions cut 0 bases from V and 4 bases from J, with 10 bases between. CDR3: CASSQDDGGYNEQFF. The CDR3 DNA is TGCGCCAGCAGCCAAGATGACGGGGGTTACAATGAGCAGTTCTTC.

The J gene is TRBJ1-5, the V gene TRBV7-8; 7 bases line up with TRBD1. Germline assignment: CDR1 SGHVS and CDR2 FQNEAQ. The CDR3 is made up of 16 amino acids. V trimming: 5 bases; J trimming: 12 bases; junction bases outside the gene matches: 19. CDR3 nucleotides: TGTGCCAGCAGCCTGCTAAGTCCGGGACAGCCCACGGGCCAGCATTTT. It encodes CASSLLSPGQPTGQHF.

The chain joins TRBV11-3 to TRBJ1-1; no clear D. The CDR3 runs to 12 residues. The germline gives CDR1 SGHNT, CDR2 YENEEA. Trimming shortened V by 5 bases and J by 7 bases, and 11 bases separated the two germline ends. CDR3 protein: CASSQNTGEAFF. The CDR3 bases are TGTGCCAGCAGCCAGAACACGGGTGAAGCTTTCTTT. Filled out from reference TRBV11-3 and TRBJ1-1, the complete variable domain reads EAGVVQSPRYKIIEKKQPVAFWCNPISGHNTLYWYLQNLGQGPELLIRYENEEAVDDSQLPKDRFSAERLKGVDSTLKIQPAELGDSAVYLCASSQNTGEAFFGQGTRLTVV.

The rearrangement joins TRBV4-2 to TRBJ1-2, with D unresolved. Trimming left V 4 bases short and J 0 bases short, with 18 bases between. Germline V gene data show CDR1 as LGHNA and CDR2 as YNFKEQ. This CDR3 is built from 17 residues. The DNA for the CDR3 is TGTGCCAGCAGCCGGAACGACCATAATCAAGCTAACTATGGCTACACCTTC. Its protein product is CASSRNDHNQANYGYTF.

The genes are TRBV6-5 and TRBJ2-7; 7 bases line up with TRBD1. After removal of 2 bases from V and 0 bases from J, the junction contained 7 bases not matched to a gene. This CDR3 spans 16 amino acids. Germline lookup yields CDR1 MNHEY and CDR2 SVGAGI. CDR3 amino acids: CASSYTATGSSYEQYF. In nucleotides, the CDR3 is TGTGCCAGCAGTTACACAGCGACAGGGAGCTCCTACGAGCAGTACTTC.